This TCR beta chain was sequenced for a study of TIL therapy for anti-PD-1-resistant metastatic lung cancer. Study-level results: Many TIL product clones were absent from baseline tumor, suggesting clonal contraction.

With 0 bases clipped from V and 4 bases from J, the junction kept 1 base outside the gene matches. Germline CDR1 and CDR2: MRHNA and SNTAGT. CDR3 length equals 14 residues. With respect to this clone: Its antigen is not identified.

Specified time point: pre-treatment sample, taken before nivolumab and TIL therapy. Pleural nodules or supraclavicular lymph nodes made up most of the excised metastases sampled. Stage 4 NSCLC adults joined between October 2017 and 2020. Sequencing used immunoSEQ v3. Sequenced by immunoSEQ multiplex PCR; TCRdb stores in-frame clones only, minus some. The table lists around 2,200 clones, less than 90% of them singletons. The sequencing used tumor tissue, collected at baseline. The chain recombines TRBV6-4 with TRBJ2-3; 7 bases map to TRBD2. The receptor was derived from a person aged 30 to 80 with non-small cell lung cancer. The CDR3 nucleotides read TGTGCCAGCAGTGACTCGCGGGAGCCAGATACGCAGTATTTT. Protein product: CASSDSREPDTQYF.